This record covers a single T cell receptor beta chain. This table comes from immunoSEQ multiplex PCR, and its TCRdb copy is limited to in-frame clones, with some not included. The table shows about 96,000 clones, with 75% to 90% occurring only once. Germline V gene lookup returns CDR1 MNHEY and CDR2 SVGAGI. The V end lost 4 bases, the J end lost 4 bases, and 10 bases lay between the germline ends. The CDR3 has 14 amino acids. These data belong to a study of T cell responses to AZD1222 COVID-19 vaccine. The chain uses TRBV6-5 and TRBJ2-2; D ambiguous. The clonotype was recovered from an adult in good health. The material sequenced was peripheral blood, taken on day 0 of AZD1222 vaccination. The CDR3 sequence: CASSWAALTGELFF. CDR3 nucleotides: TGTGCCAGCAGTTGGGCAGCCCTCACCGGGGAGCTGTTTTTT.